The clone carrying this T cell receptor (beta chain) was seen only a few times. This sample is drawn from a study of blood T cell repertoires in COVID-19. On the study more broadly: Samples came from the United States, Italy and Spain, spanning acute and convalescent COVID-19. Sample material is recorded as cDNA or gDNA derived from T cells, B-cell-depleted T cells, or PBMCs.

This CDR3 comprises 14 residues. V gave up 2 bases and J gave up 11 bases; unmatched junction bases: 11. CDR1 and CDR2 from the germline V gene are SGHAT and FQNNGV. The authors' processing: How many nucleated cells were present was estimated from reference gene primer amplification. Generated by immunoSEQ multiplex PCR, the TCRdb table keeps only in-frame clones and is missing some. Clonal size and the V and J genes are those of that table, whereas D and trimming came from the DNA. The sample carries some 160,000 clones, roughly 74% recorded once. The material sequenced was peripheral blood. The V gene is TRBV11-2, the J gene TRBJ1-2; 7 bases match TRBD1. The receptor comes from a woman at least 80 years old with acute or convalescent COVID-19. DNA of the CDR3: TGTGCCAGCAGCTTAACCCCTGGGACAGTGGGGTACACCTTC. It specifies CASSLTPGTVGYTF.